This T cell receptor beta chain comes out of a study of T cell repertoires in cytomegalovirus infection. V lost 0 bases, J lost 5 bases, and 11 bases lay in between. CDR3 size: 14 residues. The germline gives CDR1 SGDLS, CDR2 YYNGEE. TCRdb re-derived calls from the reads in MiXCR, one entry per CDR3 protein. The sample gives fewer than 400,000 distinct CDR3 sequences, approximately 18% of which show up once; around 9.3% is in the top ten. Sequencing was carried out using PBMCs. The clonotype was recovered from a human donor in good health (CMV status not recorded). Some clones in this sample may be carry-over from other donors' samples. This chain joins TRBV9 and TRBJ2-5, with D possibly matching TRBD2 (5 bases). The CDR3 DNA sequence: TGTGCCAGCAGCGTAGGTGTAGCGTTGGAGACCCAGTACTTC. This gives the protein CASSVGVALETQYF.